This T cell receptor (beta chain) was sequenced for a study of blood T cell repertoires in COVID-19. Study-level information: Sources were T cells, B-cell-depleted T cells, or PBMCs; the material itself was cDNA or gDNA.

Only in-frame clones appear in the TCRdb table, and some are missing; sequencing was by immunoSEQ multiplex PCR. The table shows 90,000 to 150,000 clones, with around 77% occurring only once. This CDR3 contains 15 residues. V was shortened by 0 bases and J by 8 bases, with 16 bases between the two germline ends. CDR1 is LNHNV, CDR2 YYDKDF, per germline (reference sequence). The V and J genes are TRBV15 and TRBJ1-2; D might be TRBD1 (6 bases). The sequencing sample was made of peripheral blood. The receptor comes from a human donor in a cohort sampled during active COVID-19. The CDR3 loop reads CATSRDLGGGGGYTF. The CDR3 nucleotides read TGTGCCACCAGCAGAGATCTGGGGGGGGGCGGAGGCTACACCTTC.